The 17 T cell receptor beta chains reported below all come from one sample, sequenced in a study of spatial heterogeneity in lung cancer. TCRdb re-analysed the 5' RACE reads in MiXCR, keeping a single row per CDR3 protein. The sample has some 36,000 distinct CDR3 sequences, more than 6.5% seen once; the top ten hold roughly 9.9%. Documented time point: blood at routine non-recurrence follow-up after resection. The sequenced sample was PBMCs, obtained at follow-up. Receptors originate from a male donor with early-stage non-small cell lung cancer.

This clonotype appeared many times. The CDR3 here is CASSRGTGETGETQYF. In DNA form, the CDR3 reads TGTGCCAGCAGCCGCGGGACAGGGGAAACGGGAGAGACCCAGTACTTC. V usage is TRBV7-6 and J usage is TRBJ2-5; 10 positions agree with TRBD1. The trim removed 5 bases at V and 4 bases at J, leaving 10 bases unmatched. This CDR3 has 16 residues. Germline CDR1 and CDR2: SGHVS and FNYEAQ. Together with reference TRBV7-6 and TRBJ2-5, the CDR3 gives the full variable domain: GAGVSQSPRYKVTKRGQDVALRCDPISGHVSLYWYRQALGQGPEFLTYFNYEAQQDKSGLPNDRFSAERPEGSISTLTIQRTEQRDSAMYRCASSRGTGETGETQYFGPGTRLLVL.

In this sample, this clonotype turned up many times. The junction departs from the called germline gene at one end, perhaps through a read error. The chain recombines TRBV7-7 with TRBJ2-5; maybe TRBD2 (6 bases). The germline V gene encodes CDR1 SSHAT and CDR2 FNYEAQ (reference sequence). This CDR3 region has 15 residues. The CDR3 bases are TGTGCTAGCAGCTTAGCGCGTCAGGCGGGGGAGACCCAGTACTTC. Amino acid sequence: CASSLARQAGETQYF.

At least ten counts were recorded for this clonotype. Here the CDR3 reads CASSLTPGYNEQFF. CDR3 sequence (DNA): TGTGCCAGCAGCTTAACCCCCGGCTACAATGAGCAGTTCTTC. V is TRBV11-1 and J is TRBJ2-1; no clear D. The length of the CDR3 is 14 residues. Germline V gene lookup returns CDR1 SGHAT and CDR2 FQDESV (reference sequence). Between the trimmed V and J ends, which lost 2 bases and 3 bases, there was a span of 8 bases. Full variable domain (missing parts from reference TRBV11-1 and TRBJ2-1): EAEVAQSPRYKITEKSQAVAFWCDPISGHATLYWYRQILGQGPELLVQFQDESVVDDSQLPKDRFSAERLKGVDSTLKIQPAELGDSAMYLCASSLTPGYNEQFFGPGTRLTVL.

This clonotype was seen ten or more times. J is TRBJ2-5 and V is TRBV12-3 or TRBV12-4, with TRBD1 identical over 7 bases. V was pared by 6 bases and J by 4 bases, with 5 bases of the junction left unmatched. There are 13 residues in the CDR3. CDR3 nucleotides: TGTGCCAGCAGGCAGGGGGTACGAGAGACCCAGTACTTC. Translation gives CASRQGVRETQYF.

The sample holds many counts of this clonotype. CDR3 residues: CASSPQSDTQYF. Written as DNA, the CDR3 is TGTGCCAGCAGCCCTCAGTCAGATACGCAGTATTTT. The rearrangement uses TRBV14 and TRBJ2-3, with D unclear. This CDR3 region has 12 residues. V lost 4 bases and J 4 bases, leaving 6 bases between the germline ends. Germline V lookup: CDR1 SGHDN, CDR2 FVKESK.

This clonotype was counted ten times or more. The V gene is TRBV7-9, the J gene TRBJ2-1, with TRBD1 identical over 9 bases. Unmatched junction bases numbered 8, after V lost 7 bases and J lost 7 bases. The CDR3 has 14 residues. CDR1 SEHNR and CDR2 FQNEAQ come from the germline V gene (reference sequence). The CDR3 loop reads CASTLTGQGNEQFF. DNA of the CDR3: TGTGCCAGCACCCTGACGGGACAGGGTAATGAGCAGTTCTTC.

This clonotype is judged medium-sized. DNA for the CDR3: TGTGCCAGCAGTCCGGGACAGGGCGACGAGCAGTACTTC. It codes for CASSPGQGDEQYF. The V gene is TRBV7-9, the J gene TRBJ2-7, with TRBD1 matching 9 bases. Germline V gene lookup returns CDR1 SEHNR and CDR2 FQNEAQ (reference sequence). J lost 5 bases, V lost 6 bases, and 5 bases had no gene match. The CDR3 sequence is 13 residues long.

This clonotype was recorded many times. V gene TRBV19 combines with J gene TRBJ1-6; the match to TRBD1 covers 9 bases. With 4 bases clipped from V and 6 bases from J, the junction kept 10 bases outside the gene matches. CDR1 and CDR2 from the germline V gene are LNHDA and SQIVND (reference sequence). The CDR3 length is 17 residues. The CDR3 sequence: CASSTPPGQGPNSPLHF. The CDR3 nucleotides read TGTGCCAGTAGTACCCCCCCGGGACAGGGACCTAATTCACCCCTCCACTTT.

Judged by abundance, this clonotype is medium-sized. The rearrangement links TRBV11-2 to TRBJ1-1, with 7 bases lining up with TRBD1. Germline trimming cut 1 base from V and 0 bases from J; bases unmatched to any gene: 5. Germline V lookup: CDR1 SGHAT, CDR2 FQNNGV. This CDR3 spans 16 amino acids. CDR3 loop: CASSLAVTGMNTEAFF. The CDR3 DNA follows: TGTGCCAGCAGCTTAGCCGTGACAGGGATGAACACTGAAGCTTTCTTT.

There are many counts of this clonotype. The gene calls are TRBV9 and TRBJ2-2; the D gene could be TRBD1 or TRBD2 (6 bases each). The CDR3 consists of 14 residues. The germline V gene encodes CDR1 SGDLS and CDR2 YYNGEE. Trimming shortened V by 4 bases and J by 6 bases, and 13 bases separated the two germline ends. CDR3 DNA sequence: TGTGCCAGCAGCCCCCATAGGGGGGCCGGGGAGCTGTTTTTT. Its protein is CASSPHRGAGELFF. Full variable domain (rest looked up from reference TRBV9 and TRBJ2-2): DSGVTQTPKHLITATGQRVTLRCSPRSGDLSVYWYQQSLDQGLQFLIQYYNGEERAKGNILERFSAQQFPDLHSELNLSSLELGDSALYFCASSPHRGAGELFFGEGSRLTVL.

This clonotype came up many times. The chain employs TRBV27 and TRBJ2-3, with TRBD2 matching over 12 bases. Germline V gene lookup returns CDR1 MNHEY and CDR2 SMNVEV (reference sequence). The CDR3 runs to 16 residues. With V trimmed by 4 bases and J by 5 bases, 7 bases remained unmatched. CDR3 amino acids: CASSSLAGGSGDTQYF. For the CDR3, the DNA is TGTGCCAGCAGTTCACTAGCGGGGGGCTCAGGAGATACGCAGTATTTT.

A few counts support this clonotype. The V call is TRBV19, the J call TRBJ1-2; TRBD1 might be the D (6 bases). CDR1 and CDR2 (germline): LNHDA, SQIVND (reference sequence). The CDR3 is 14 residues long. The V end was cut by 3 bases, the J end by 7 bases, with 15 bases between. CDR3 sequence reads: CASSMTGGHFGYTF. The CDR3, as DNA: TGTGCCAGTAGTATGACCGGGGGGCATTTTGGCTACACCTTC.

There are many counts of this clonotype. V and J are TRBV12-3 or TRBV12-4 and TRBJ2-5, with D tentatively TRBD1 or TRBD2 (5 bases each). V was shortened by 4 bases and J by 4 bases, with 19 bases between the two germline ends. CDR3 length equals 16 residues. The DNA for the CDR3 is TGTGCCAGCAGTTGGAACCTCAGGGAGTTCGGAGAGACCCAGTACTTC. Translated, it gives CASSWNLREFGETQYF.

This clonotype was recorded many times. The chain combines TRBV19 with TRBJ2-1; D uncertain. The CDR3 is made up of 13 amino acids. The V and J ends lost 3 bases and 3 bases respectively, with 6 bases between them. From germline, CDR1 is LNHDA and CDR2 SQIVND (reference sequence). The CDR3 spells CASSISLYNEQFF. The CDR3 DNA is TGTGCCAGTAGTATCAGTCTCTACAATGAGCAGTTCTTC. Using reference TRBV19 and TRBJ2-1 for the parts outside the CDR3, the full variable domain is DGGITQSPKYLFRKEGQNVTLSCEQNLNHDAMYWYRQDPGQGLRLIYYSQIVNDFQKGDIAEGYSVSREKKESFPLTVTSAQKNPTAFYLCASSISLYNEQFFGPGTRLTVL.

The table lists this clonotype with a few counts. The chain combines TRBV30 with TRBJ2-7; TRBD1 is a possible D gene (6 bases). Germline V CDR1 and CDR2: GTSNPN, SVGIG (reference sequence). The CDR3 is 14 amino acids. Trimming took 0 bases from V and 3 from J, leaving 12 bases between them. The CDR3 DNA follows: TGTGCCTGGAGTGTCCCAGGGGTCATCTACGAGCAGTACTTC. Translated: CAWSVPGVIYEQYF.

The chain joins TRBV6-5 to TRBJ1-1; no firm D call. The germline V gene has CDR1 MNHEY and CDR2 SVGAGI. This CDR3 contains 13 residues. V lost 2 bases and J 3 bases, leaving 7 bases between the germline ends. The CDR3 is CASSYEEDTEAFF. The CDR3 region has the DNA TGTGCCAGCAGTTACGAGGAGGACACTGAAGCTTTCTTT.

This clonotype was picked up many times. The rearrangement links TRBV9 to TRBJ2-7; perhaps TRBD1 as D (5 bases). The length of the CDR3 is 13 residues. Trimming removed 6 bases at V and 2 bases at J, with 12 bases between. Germline assignment: CDR1 SGDLS and CDR2 YYNGEE. As DNA, the CDR3 is TGTGCCAGCACCGACGACAGCACCTACGAGCAGTACTTC. Encoded protein: CASTDDSTYEQYF.